These 10 T cell receptor beta chains originate from one sample sequenced in a study of shared clonotypes between healthy human individuals. The protocol was immunoSEQ multiplex PCR, while the TCRdb copy is restricted to in-frame clones and leaves out a portion. The data hold some 2,000,000 clones, with nearly 97% observed a single time. Sequencing used naive CD4+ T cells sorted from blood. Subset specified: CD45RA+ positively selected. These receptors were collected from a man between 18 and 29 years old in good health.

About this clone itself: Other nucleotide sequences from this sample produce the same CDR3. The V gene is TRBV9, the J gene TRBJ1-3; 9 bases match TRBD1. CDR3 size: 14 residues. V lost 3 bases and J lost 4; bases outside the gene matches: 2. CDR1 SGDLS and CDR2 YYNGEE come from the germline V gene. The CDR3 DNA follows: TGTGCCAGCAGCGCCGGGACAGGGGGAAACACCATATATTTT. Translating gives CASSAGTGGNTIYF.

In regard to this clone: Other DNA sequences in this sample translate to the same CDR3. The chain combines TRBV7-9 with TRBJ2-7, with D possibly TRBD2 on 6 matching bases. The germline CDR1 and CDR2 sequences are SEHNR and FQNEAQ (reference sequence). The CDR3 runs to 13 residues. The ends were cut back, 0 bases at V and 5 bases at J, with 8 bases in the middle. DNA for the CDR3: TGTGCCAGCAGCTTAGCGGGAGGTAACGAGCAGTACTTC. Amino acid sequence: CASSLAGGNEQYF.

This clone has a single count. The chain combines TRBV28 with TRBJ1-4, with D unresolved. This CDR3 comprises 14 residues. Germline CDR1 MDHEN, CDR2 SYDVKM. Trimming shortened V by 4 bases and J by 8 bases, and 14 bases separated the two germline ends. CDR3 DNA: TGTGCCAGCAGTTCCCCAACAGAGGGCGAAAAACTGTTTTTT. Translating it yields CASSSPTEGEKLFF.

A word on this clone: Germline is not matched at one junction end, which may reflect a read error. J is TRBJ2-2 and V is TRBV6-6; D perhaps matches TRBD2 (5 bases). This CDR3 spans 13 amino acids. Germline assignment: CDR1 MNHNY and CDR2 SVGAGI (reference sequence). CDR3 region: CASTAWATGKLFF. The CDR3 nucleotides are TGTGCCAGCACCGCGTGGGCCACCGGGAAGCTGTTTTTT.

As for this clone: Other DNA sequences in this specimen translate into the identical CDR3. The chain uses TRBV10-2 and TRBJ1-1, with D perhaps TRBD1 (6 bases). The CDR3 is made up of 13 amino acids. The V end was cut by 2 bases, the J end by 5 bases, with 9 bases between. Per the germline V gene, CDR1 is WSHSY and CDR2 is SAAADI. The CDR3, as DNA: TGCGCCAGCAGTGAGCAGGGGAATACTGAAGCTTTCTTT. Encoded protein: CASSEQGNTEAFF.

This clone appeared a single time. The chain uses TRBV5-1 and TRBJ2-5; either TRBD1 or TRBD2 may fit D (6 bases each). This CDR3 is built from 14 residues. Germline CDR1 reads SGHRS; CDR2 reads YFSETQ. V lost 4 bases to trimming and J lost 5 bases, with 15 bases between them. As DNA, the CDR3 is TGCGCCAGCAGCGCTGACGGGGGCGGCGAGACCCAGTACTTC. Its translation is CASSADGGGETQYF.

Details on this clone: The junction does not match germline at one end; this may be a read error. This chain uses TRBV7-7 with TRBJ2-3; 9 nucleotides match TRBD2. This CDR3 comprises 17 residues. CDR1 is SSHAT and CDR2 is FNYEAQ in the germline V gene (reference sequence). CDR3 in amino acids: CASSYPSTSGYTDTQYF. The CDR3 nucleotides read TGTGCTAGCAGCTACCCCTCGACTAGCGGCTACACAGATACGCAGTATTTT.

Concerning this clone itself: The junction shows a germline mismatch at one end, possibly a read error. The chain has TRBV5-4 and TRBJ2-1; D is unresolved. CDR3 length: 15 residues. Germline V gene data show CDR1 as SGHNT and CDR2 as YYREEE (reference sequence). For the CDR3, the DNA is TGTGCCAGCAGTTTGGAATCTAGTCCCTACAATGAGCAGTTCTTC. This encodes CASSLESSPYNEQFF.

The rearrangement uses TRBV5-1 and TRBJ2-2, with D unresolved. Trimming took off 6 bases at V and 2 bases at J, with 14 bases between the two ends. The germline CDR1 and CDR2 sequences are SGHRS and YFSETQ. The CDR3 has 15 amino acids. CDR3 loop: CASTPLRTNTGELFF. CDR3 DNA: TGCGCCAGCACCCCTTTACGAACCAACACCGGGGAGCTGTTTTTT. The full variable domain, with the rest looked up from reference TRBV5-1 and TRBJ2-2, is KAGVTQTPRYLIKTRGQQVTLSCSPISGHRSVSWYQQTPGQGLQFLFEYFSETQRNKGNFPGRFSGRQFSNSRSEMNVSTLELGDSALYLCASTPLRTNTGELFFGEGSRLTVL.

The chain is built from TRBV11-2 and TRBJ2-1, with D perhaps assigned TRBD1 or TRBD2 (6 bases each). The ends were cut back, 1 base at V and 6 bases at J, with 10 bases in the middle. The CDR3 is 14 amino acids. Looked up from germline, CDR1 is SGHAT and CDR2 is FQNNGV. The CDR3 region is CASSLGGGGNEQFF. As DNA, the CDR3 is TGTGCCAGCAGCTTAGGTGGAGGGGGCAATGAGCAGTTCTTC.